The 13 T cell receptor beta chains presented below share a single source sample, sequenced in a study of blood T cells in healthy people across ages. Primers used in a second PCR of about 7 to 12 cycles were a sample-barcoded 5' primer and a J-beta primer mix. TCRdb reprocessed the 5' RACE reads with MiXCR, giving one entry per CDR3 protein. The table has hundreds of thousands of distinct CDR3 sequences, 29% seen once. The specimen sequenced was blood. The receptors were gathered from a woman aged 80 or over in good health.

In regard to this clonotype: A much larger clone differs by one base, so this may be a read error. This chain connects TRBV10-2 to TRBJ2-1; D is possibly TRBD1 or TRBD2 (5 bases each). The V gene lost 7 bases and the J gene lost 8 bases, with 18 bases spanning the gap. The CDR3 extends over 14 amino acids. Germline V gene sequence: CDR1 WSHSY, CDR2 SAAADI. The CDR3 sequence: CASKAIGARDEQFF. DNA for the CDR3: TGCGCCAGCAAGGCTATCGGGGCGAGGGATGAGCAGTTCTTC.

J is TRBJ2-3 and V is TRBV19, with TRBD1 matching over 8 bases. The trim removed 5 bases at V and 0 bases at J, leaving 4 bases unmatched. Germline-derived CDR1 and CDR2 are LNHDA and SQIVND (reference sequence). The CDR3 extends over 15 amino acids. CDR3 loop: CASSVGQGSTDTQYF. CDR3 DNA: TGTGCCAGTAGTGTCGGACAGGGTAGCACAGATACGCAGTATTTT.

This clonotype was observed a handful of times. The chain joins TRBV7-9 to TRBJ2-3; 10 nucleotides match TRBD2. The length of the CDR3 is 15 residues. CDR1 is SEHNR, CDR2 FQNEAQ, per germline (reference sequence). V shed 5 bases, J shed 8 bases, and the junction held 10 bases outside the gene matches. The CDR3 reads CASSGSGGAGGTQYF. DNA for the CDR3: TGTGCCAGCAGCGGGAGCGGGGGGGCCGGTGGTACGCAGTATTTT.

The chain carries TRBV11-2 and TRBJ2-3, with D maybe TRBD1 (6 bases). This CDR3 has 14 amino acids. Trimming pared 8 bases from V and 0 bases from J, leaving 12 bases between. Germline V gene sequence: CDR1 SGHAT, CDR2 FQNNGV. CDR3 protein: CASVQGGSTDTQYF. CDR3 coding DNA: TGTGCCAGCGTACAAGGGGGTAGCACAGATACGCAGTATTTT.

Ten or more counts support this clonotype. The DNA of the CDR3 is TGCGCCAGCAGCCAAGAGTCCGGGACACCCTATGGTGGCTACACCTTC. Translated: CASSQESGTPYGGYTF. The V and J genes are TRBV4-3 and TRBJ1-2; the D gene is possibly TRBD1 (6 bases). Trimming removed 0 bases at V and 7 bases at J, with 18 bases between. Germline V gene data show CDR1 as LGHNA and CDR2 as YSLEER. The CDR3 is made up of 16 amino acids.

The J gene is TRBJ2-3, the V gene TRBV24-1, with no clear D. CDR1 is KGHDR, CDR2 SFDVKD, per germline. The CDR3 is 14 amino acids. Trimming left V 4 bases short and J 4 bases short, with 11 bases between. CDR3 sequence: CATSDPTWADTQYF. CDR3 coding DNA: TGTGCCACCAGTGACCCAACTTGGGCAGATACGCAGTATTTT.

Note on this clonotype: Being one base from a much bigger clone, this may be a read error. The chain uses TRBV7-9 and TRBJ2-1, with TRBD1 matching over 8 bases. TRBJ2-7 matches the DNA end more closely, so the J call is doubtful. CDR1 SEHNR and CDR2 FQNEAQ come from the germline V gene (reference sequence). The CDR3 extends over 17 amino acids. CDR3 bases: TGTGCCAGCAGCTTAAAAGGGAGGACAGGGTCCTACAATGAGCAGTACTTC. Amino acids: CASSLKGRTGSYNEQYF.

This clonotype has a handful of counts. The V gene is TRBV20-1, the J gene TRBJ1-5; the D gene is possibly TRBD1 (5 bases). Between the trimmed V and J ends, which lost 0 bases and 1 base, there was a span of 10 bases. Germline CDR1 is DFQATT and CDR2 is SNEGSKA (reference sequence). The CDR3 spans 15 residues. CDR3 coding DNA: TGCAGTGCTAGAGATGGGGGGGTCAGCAATCAGCCCCAGCATTTT. Its protein is CSARDGGVSNQPQHF.

This clonotype came up a few times. A much larger clonotype is one base distant, so this may be a read error. V is TRBV7-8 and J is TRBJ2-1; 8 bases fit TRBD2. Germline lookup yields CDR1 SGHVS and CDR2 FQNEAQ. V was clipped by 1 base and J by 3 bases; unmatched bases: 2. CDR3 length equals 15 residues. In nucleotides, the CDR3 is TGTGCCAGCAGCTTAGGACTAGCGCACTACAATGAGCAGTTCTTC. It specifies CASSLGLAHYNEQFF.

This clonotype was picked up many times. The rearrangement uses TRBV6-6 and TRBJ2-5; TRBD1 matches at 9 bases. V lost 4 bases, J lost 0 bases, and 3 bases stayed unmatched. Germline V gene sequence: CDR1 MNHNY, CDR2 SVGAGI (reference sequence). The CDR3 has 15 amino acids. As DNA, the CDR3 is TGTGCCAGCAGTTCGACAGGGGGAGACCAAGAGACCCAGTACTTC. Its translation is CASSSTGGDQETQYF.

Many counts were recorded for this clonotype. The chain recombines TRBV9 with TRBJ2-3, with D possibly being TRBD1 or TRBD2 (5 bases each). Germline CDR1 and CDR2: SGDLS and YYNGEE. V was shortened by 3 bases and J by 6 bases, with 17 bases between the two germline ends. There are 15 residues in the CDR3. CDR3 protein: CASSDHGAKVDTQYF. In nucleotides, the CDR3 is TGTGCCAGCAGCGACCACGGGGCGAAAGTGGATACGCAGTATTTT.

This clonotype was detected a few times. In DNA form, the CDR3 reads TGTGCCAGCAGCCAAGAGGGGAACAGGGCTGAAAAACTGTTTTTT. It specifies CASSQEGNRAEKLFF. This chain connects TRBV14 to TRBJ1-4; D might be TRBD1 (6 bases). Germline CDR1 reads SGHDN; CDR2 reads FVKESK. The CDR3 is 15 residues long. V lost 0 bases, J lost 7 bases, and 12 bases lay in between.

This chain uses TRBV18 with TRBJ2-3; no clear D. V was pared by 6 bases and J by 2 bases, with 9 bases between. This CDR3 has 13 amino acids. Per the germline V gene, CDR1 is KGHSH and CDR2 is LQKENI. CDR3 DNA sequence: TGTGCCAGCTCGTCCCTGAACACAGATACGCAGTATTTT. Protein: CASSSLNTDTQYF. The complete variable domain, with remaining parts taken from reference TRBV18 and TRBJ2-3, reads NAGVMQNPRHLVRRRGQEARLRCSPMKGHSHVYWYRQLPEEGLKFMVYLQKENIIDESGMPKERFSAEFPKEGPSILRIQQVVRGDSAAYFCASSSLNTDTQYFGPGTRLTVL.